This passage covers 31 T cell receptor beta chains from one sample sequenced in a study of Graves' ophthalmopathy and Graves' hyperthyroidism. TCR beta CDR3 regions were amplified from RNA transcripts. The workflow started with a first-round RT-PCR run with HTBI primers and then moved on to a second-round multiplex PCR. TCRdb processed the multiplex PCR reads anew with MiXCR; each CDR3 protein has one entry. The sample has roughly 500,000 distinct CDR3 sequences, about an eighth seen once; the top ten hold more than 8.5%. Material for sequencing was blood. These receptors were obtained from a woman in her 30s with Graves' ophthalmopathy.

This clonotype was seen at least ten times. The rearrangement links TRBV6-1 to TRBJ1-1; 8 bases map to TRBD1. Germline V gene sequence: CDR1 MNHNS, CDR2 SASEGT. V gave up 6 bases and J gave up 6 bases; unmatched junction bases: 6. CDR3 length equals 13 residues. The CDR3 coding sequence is TGTGCCAGCAGGAAACAGGGGGAAGCTGAAGCTTTCTTT. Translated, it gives CASRKQGEAEAFF.

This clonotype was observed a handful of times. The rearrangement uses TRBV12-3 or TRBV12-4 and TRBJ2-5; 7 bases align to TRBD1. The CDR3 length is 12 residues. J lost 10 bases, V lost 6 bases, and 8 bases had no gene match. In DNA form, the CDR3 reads TGTGCCAGCAGCGGGCTAACAGGGGACCAGTACTTC. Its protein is CASSGLTGDQYF.

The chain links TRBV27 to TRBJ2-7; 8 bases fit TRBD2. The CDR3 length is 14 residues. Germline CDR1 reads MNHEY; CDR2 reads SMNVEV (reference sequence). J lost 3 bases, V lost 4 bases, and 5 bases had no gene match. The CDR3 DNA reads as TGTGCCAGCAGTTCCGGGACTAGGGTCTACGAGCAGTACTTC. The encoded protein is CASSSGTRVYEQYF.

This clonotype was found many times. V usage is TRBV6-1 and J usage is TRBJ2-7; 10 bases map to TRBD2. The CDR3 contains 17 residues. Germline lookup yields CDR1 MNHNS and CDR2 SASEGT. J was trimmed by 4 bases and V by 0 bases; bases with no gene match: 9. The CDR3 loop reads CASSEALGLAIAYEQYF. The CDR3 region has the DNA TGTGCCAGCAGTGAAGCATTGGGACTAGCGATAGCTTACGAGCAGTACTTC.

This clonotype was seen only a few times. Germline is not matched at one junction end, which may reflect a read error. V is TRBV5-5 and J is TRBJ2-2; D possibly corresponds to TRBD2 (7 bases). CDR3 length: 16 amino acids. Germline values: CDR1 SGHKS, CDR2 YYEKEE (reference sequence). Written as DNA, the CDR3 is TGTGCCAGCAGCGTGCCCCGGGGGGCCGTAACCGGGGAGCTGTCTTTT. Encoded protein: CASSVPRGAVTGELSF. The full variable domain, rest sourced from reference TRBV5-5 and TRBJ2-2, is DAGVTQSPTHLIKTRGQQVTLRCSPISGHKSVSWYQQVLGQGPQFIFQYYEKEERGRGNFPDRFSARQFPNYSSELNVNALLLGDSALYLCASSVPRGAVTGELSFGEGSRLTVL.

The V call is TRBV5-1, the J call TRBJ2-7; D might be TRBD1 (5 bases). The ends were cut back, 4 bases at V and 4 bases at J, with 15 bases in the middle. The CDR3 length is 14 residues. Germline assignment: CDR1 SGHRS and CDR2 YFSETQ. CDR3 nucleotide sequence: TGCGCCAGCAGCATATCAGGGATGGCGTACGAGCAGTACTTC. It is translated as CASSISGMAYEQYF.

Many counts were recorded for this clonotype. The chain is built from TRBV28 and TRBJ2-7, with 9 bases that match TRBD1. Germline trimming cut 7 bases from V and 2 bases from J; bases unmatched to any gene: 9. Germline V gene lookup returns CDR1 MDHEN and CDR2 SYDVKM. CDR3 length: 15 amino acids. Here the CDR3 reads CASIYRDRAPYEQYF. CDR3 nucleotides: TGTGCCAGCATTTACCGGGACAGGGCACCCTACGAGCAGTACTTC.

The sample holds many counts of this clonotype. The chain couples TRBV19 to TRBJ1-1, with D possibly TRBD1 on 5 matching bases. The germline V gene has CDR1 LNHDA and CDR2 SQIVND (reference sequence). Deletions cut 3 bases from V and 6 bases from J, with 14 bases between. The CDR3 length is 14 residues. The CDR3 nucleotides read TGTGCCAGTAGTATTACGGGGCGGTGGTCTGAAGCTTTCTTT. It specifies CASSITGRWSEAFF.

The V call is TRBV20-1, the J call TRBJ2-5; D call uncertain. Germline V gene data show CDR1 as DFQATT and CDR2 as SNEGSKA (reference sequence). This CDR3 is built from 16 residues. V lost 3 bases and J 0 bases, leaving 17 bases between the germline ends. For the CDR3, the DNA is TGCAGTGCTAGGGCCGCCAGGAACCTGTACCAAGAGACCCAGTACTTC. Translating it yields CSARAARNLYQETQYF.

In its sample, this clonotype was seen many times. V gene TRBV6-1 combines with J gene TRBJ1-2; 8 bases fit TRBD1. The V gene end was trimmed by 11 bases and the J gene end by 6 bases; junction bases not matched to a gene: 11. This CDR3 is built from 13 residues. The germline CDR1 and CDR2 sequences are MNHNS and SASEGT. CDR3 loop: CAGRNETGDGYTF. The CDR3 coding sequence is TGTGCCGGCCGAAATGAGACAGGGGATGGCTACACCTTC.

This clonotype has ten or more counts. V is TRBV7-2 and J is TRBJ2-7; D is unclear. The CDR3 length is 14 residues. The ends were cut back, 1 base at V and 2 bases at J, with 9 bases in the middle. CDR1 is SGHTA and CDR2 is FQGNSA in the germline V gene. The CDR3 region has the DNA TGTGCCAGCAGCTTAGTAACGCTCGCCTACGAGCAGTACTTC. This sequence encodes CASSLVTLAYEQYF.

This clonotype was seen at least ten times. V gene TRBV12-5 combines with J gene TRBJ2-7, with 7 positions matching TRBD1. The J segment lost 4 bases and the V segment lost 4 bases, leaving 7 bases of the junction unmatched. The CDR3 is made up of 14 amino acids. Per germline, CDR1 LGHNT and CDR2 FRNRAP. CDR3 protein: CASGSAGTAYEQYF. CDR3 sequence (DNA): TGTGCTAGTGGTTCCGCCGGGACAGCTTACGAGCAGTACTTC.

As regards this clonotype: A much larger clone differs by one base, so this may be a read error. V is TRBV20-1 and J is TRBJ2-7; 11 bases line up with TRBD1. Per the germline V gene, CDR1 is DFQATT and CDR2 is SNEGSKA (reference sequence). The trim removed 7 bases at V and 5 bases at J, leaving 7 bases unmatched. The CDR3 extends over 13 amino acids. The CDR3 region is CSGDRGISDEQYF. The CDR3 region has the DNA TGCAGTGGGGACAGGGGGATAAGCGACGAGCAGTACTTC.

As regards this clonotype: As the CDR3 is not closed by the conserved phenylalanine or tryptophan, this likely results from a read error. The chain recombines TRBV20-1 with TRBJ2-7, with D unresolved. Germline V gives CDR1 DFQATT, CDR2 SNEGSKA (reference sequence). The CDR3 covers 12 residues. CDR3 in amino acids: CSARDDTYEQYY. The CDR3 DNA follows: TGCAGTGCGAGAGATGATACCTACGAGCAGTACTAC.

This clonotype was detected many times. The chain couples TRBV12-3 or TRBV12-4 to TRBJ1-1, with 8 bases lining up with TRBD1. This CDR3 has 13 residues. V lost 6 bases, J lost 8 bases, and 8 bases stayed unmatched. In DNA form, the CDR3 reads TGTGCCAGCAGAACACAGGGGGTACCCGAAGCTTTCTTT. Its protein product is CASRTQGVPEAFF.

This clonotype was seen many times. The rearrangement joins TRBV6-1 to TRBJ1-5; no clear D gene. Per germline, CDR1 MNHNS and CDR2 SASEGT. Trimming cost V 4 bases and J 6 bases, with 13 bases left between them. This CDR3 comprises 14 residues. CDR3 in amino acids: CASSVIGESQPQHF. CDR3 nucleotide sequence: TGTGCCAGCAGTGTGATTGGCGAGTCTCAGCCCCAGCATTTT.

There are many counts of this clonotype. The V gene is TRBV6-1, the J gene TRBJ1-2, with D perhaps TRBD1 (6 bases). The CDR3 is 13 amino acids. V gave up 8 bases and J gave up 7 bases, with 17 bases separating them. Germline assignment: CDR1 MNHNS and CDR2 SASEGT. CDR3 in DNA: TGTGCCAGCTCCGGACAGACTCGGGGTGGCTACACCTTC. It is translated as CASSGQTRGGYTF.

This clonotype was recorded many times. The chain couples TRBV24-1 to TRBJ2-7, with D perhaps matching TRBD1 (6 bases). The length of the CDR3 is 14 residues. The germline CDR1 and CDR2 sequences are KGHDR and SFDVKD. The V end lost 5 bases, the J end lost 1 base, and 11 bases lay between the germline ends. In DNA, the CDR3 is TGTGCCACCAGTGCAAACAGGGATTCCTACGAGCAGTACTTC. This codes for CATSANRDSYEQYF.

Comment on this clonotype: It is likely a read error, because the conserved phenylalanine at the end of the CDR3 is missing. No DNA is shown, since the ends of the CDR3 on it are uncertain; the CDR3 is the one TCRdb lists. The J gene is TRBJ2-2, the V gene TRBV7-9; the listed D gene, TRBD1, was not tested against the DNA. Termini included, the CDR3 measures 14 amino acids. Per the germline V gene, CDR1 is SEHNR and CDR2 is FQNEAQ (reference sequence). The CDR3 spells CASSWGHDTGELWL.

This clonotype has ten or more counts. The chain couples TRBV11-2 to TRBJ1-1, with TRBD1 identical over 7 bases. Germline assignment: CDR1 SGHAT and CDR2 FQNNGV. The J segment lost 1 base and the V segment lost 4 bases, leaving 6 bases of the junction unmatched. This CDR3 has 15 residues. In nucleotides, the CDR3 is TGTGCCAGCAGCTGGACCGGGACAGAGAACACTGAAGCTTTCTTT. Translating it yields CASSWTGTENTEAFF.

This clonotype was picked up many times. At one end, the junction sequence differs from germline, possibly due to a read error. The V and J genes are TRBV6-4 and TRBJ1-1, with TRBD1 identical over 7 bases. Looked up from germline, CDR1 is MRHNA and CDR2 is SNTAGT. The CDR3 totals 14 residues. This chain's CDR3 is CANSDGTENTEAFF. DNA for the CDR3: TGTGCCAACAGTGATGGGACAGAGAACACTGAAGCTTTCTTT.

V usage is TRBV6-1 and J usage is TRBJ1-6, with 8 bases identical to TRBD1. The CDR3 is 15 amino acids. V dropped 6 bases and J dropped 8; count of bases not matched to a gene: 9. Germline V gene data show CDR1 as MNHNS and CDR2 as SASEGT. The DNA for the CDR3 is TGTGCCAGCAGAAGGCAGGGGGCTTCTGATTCACCCCTCCACTTT. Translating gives CASRRQGASDSPLHF.

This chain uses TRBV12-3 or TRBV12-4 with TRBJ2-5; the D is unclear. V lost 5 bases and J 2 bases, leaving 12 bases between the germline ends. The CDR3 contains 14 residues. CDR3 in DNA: TGTGCCAGCAGTCTTAGGGCCCAACAAGAGACCCAGTACTTC. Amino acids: CASSLRAQQETQYF.

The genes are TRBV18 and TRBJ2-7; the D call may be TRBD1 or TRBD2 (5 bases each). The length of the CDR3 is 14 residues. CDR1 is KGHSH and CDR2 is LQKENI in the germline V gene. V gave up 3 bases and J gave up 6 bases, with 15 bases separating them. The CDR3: CASSPPGRGREQYF. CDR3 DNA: TGTGCCAGCTCACCCCCGGGAAGGGGACGCGAGCAGTACTTC.

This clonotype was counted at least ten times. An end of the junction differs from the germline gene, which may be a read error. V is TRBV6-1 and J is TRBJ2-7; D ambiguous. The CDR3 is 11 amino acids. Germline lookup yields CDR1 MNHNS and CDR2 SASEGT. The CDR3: CASSKASEQYF. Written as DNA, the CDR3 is TGTGCCAGCAGTAAAGCCTCCGAGCAGTACTTC.

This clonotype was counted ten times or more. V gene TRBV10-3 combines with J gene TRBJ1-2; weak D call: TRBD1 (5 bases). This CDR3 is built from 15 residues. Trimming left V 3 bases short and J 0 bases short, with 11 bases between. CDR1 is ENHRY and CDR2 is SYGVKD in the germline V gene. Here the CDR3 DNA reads TGTGCCATCAGTGACCCACAGGAAACTAACTATGGCTACACCTTC. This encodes CAISDPQETNYGYTF.

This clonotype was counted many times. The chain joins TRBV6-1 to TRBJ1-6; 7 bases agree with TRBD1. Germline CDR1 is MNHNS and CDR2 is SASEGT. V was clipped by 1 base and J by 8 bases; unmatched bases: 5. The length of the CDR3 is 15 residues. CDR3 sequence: CASSEVGGGDSPLHF. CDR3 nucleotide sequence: TGTGCCAGCAGTGAAGTAGGGGGCGGCGATTCACCCCTCCACTTT.

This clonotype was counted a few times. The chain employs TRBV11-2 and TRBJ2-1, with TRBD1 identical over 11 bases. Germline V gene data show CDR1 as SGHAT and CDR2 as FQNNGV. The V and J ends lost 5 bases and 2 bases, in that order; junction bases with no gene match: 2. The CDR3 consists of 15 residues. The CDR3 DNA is TGTGCCAGCAGCCTGGGACAGGGGGCCTACAATGAGCAGTTCTTC. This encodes CASSLGQGAYNEQFF.

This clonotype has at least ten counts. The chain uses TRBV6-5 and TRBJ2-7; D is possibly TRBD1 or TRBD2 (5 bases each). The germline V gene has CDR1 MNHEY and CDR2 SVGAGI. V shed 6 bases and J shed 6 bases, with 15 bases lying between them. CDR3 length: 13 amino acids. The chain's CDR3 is CASSYALGTEQYF. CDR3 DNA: TGTGCCAGCAGCTACGCACTTGGGACCGAGCAGTACTTC.

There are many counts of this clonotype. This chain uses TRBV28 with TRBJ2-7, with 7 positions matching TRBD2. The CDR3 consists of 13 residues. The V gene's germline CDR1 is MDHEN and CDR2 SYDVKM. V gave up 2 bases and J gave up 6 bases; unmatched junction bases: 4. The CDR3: CASSLNRGGEQYF. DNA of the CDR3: TGTGCCAGCAGTTTAAATCGCGGGGGCGAGCAGTACTTC.

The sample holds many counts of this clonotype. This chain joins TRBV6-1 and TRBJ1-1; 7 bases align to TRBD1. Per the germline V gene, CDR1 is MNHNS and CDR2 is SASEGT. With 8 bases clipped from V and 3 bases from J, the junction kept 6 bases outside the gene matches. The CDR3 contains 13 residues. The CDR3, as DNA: TGTGCCAGCGGAGCCGACAGGGACACTGAAGCTTTCTTT. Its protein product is CASGADRDTEAFF.